The 27 T cell receptor beta chains in this list originate from one sample, sequenced in a study of cytomegalovirus exposure and HLA in healthy donors (dated by TCRdb to about 2017). Receptor libraries were prepared by the immunoSEQ multiplex PCR assay. The multiplex PCR relied on a mix of 60 forward primers for TCR Vbeta segments and 13 reverse primers for TCR Jbeta segments. TCRdb took this table from immuneACCESS and kept in-frame rearrangements with V and J called. Such tables lack part of the clones; where checked against another copy, unresolved V genes explain under half of the gap, and the rest is unexplained. Within this sample are about 140,000 clones, with about 80% of them counted one time only. The ten top clones hold 6.5% of the sample. The specimen sequenced was PBMCs. The receptors stem from a man aged 40-55 years in good health and CMV-seropositive.

This rearrangement joins TRBV9 to TRBJ1-3, with 8 bases lining up with TRBD1. The germline V gene has CDR1 SGDLS and CDR2 YYNGEE. The CDR3 has 18 amino acids. The junction had 11 bases not matched to a gene; V was cut back by 0 bases and J by 3 bases. CDR3: CASSVDMGQGAFGNTIYF. DNA for the CDR3: TGTGCCAGCAGCGTAGACATGGGGCAGGGGGCTTTTGGAAACACCATATATTTT.

The chain uses TRBV9 and TRBJ2-3, with 7 nucleotides matching TRBD2. The V and J ends lost 3 bases and 3 bases, in that order; junction bases with no gene match: 10. The CDR3 length is 16 residues. Germline lookup yields CDR1 SGDLS and CDR2 YYNGEE. The CDR3 DNA follows: TGTGCCAGCAGCGCGGGTCGGGACGGGAGGACAGATACGCAGTATTTT. It translates to CASSAGRDGRTDTQYF. Combining the CDR3 with reference TRBV9 and TRBJ2-3 gives the whole variable domain DSGVTQTPKHLITATGQRVTLRCSPRSGDLSVYWYQQSLDQGLQFLIQYYNGEERAKGNILERFSAQQFPDLHSELNLSSLELGDSALYFCASSAGRDGRTDTQYFGPGTRLTVL.

The chain combines TRBV20-1 with TRBJ2-7, with unresolved D. The germline CDR1 and CDR2 sequences are DFQATT and SNEGSKA (reference sequence). The CDR3 loop spans 11 amino acids. V was clipped by 3 bases and J by 3 bases, with 6 bases between them. The CDR3 bases are TGCAGTGCTAGTTCTTACTACGAGCAGTACTTC. Translated: CSASSYYEQYF.

V and J are TRBV6-5 and TRBJ1-1; 8 bases agree with TRBD1. The CDR3 consists of 14 residues. Germline assignment: CDR1 MNHEY and CDR2 SVGAGI. The junction had 5 bases not matched to a gene; V was cut back by 6 bases and J by 2 bases. The chain's CDR3 is CASSDRGENTEAFF. Written as DNA, the CDR3 is TGTGCCAGCAGCGACAGGGGCGAAAACACTGAAGCTTTCTTT.

V gene TRBV7-6 combines with J gene TRBJ2-1; D possibly corresponds to TRBD2 (6 bases). V was clipped by 0 bases and J by 6 bases, with 6 bases between them. The CDR3 totals 13 residues. Germline V gives CDR1 SGHVS, CDR2 FNYEAQ. In DNA, the CDR3 is TGTGCCAGCAGCTTAGCGGGGGGCAATGAGCAGTTCTTC. It codes for CASSLAGGNEQFF.

This chain links TRBV5-1 with TRBJ2-7; 10 bases fit TRBD2. CDR1 is SGHRS and CDR2 is YFSETQ in the germline V gene. The CDR3 contains 14 residues. V was clipped by 3 bases and J by 5 bases; unmatched bases: 5. The CDR3 region is CASSSGLATDEQYF. CDR3 sequence (DNA): TGCGCCAGCAGCTCGGGACTAGCGACGGACGAGCAGTACTTC.

The chain uses TRBV7-3 and TRBJ1-1, with D possibly being TRBD1 (5 bases). CDR1 and CDR2 (germline): SGHTA, FQGTGA. Trimming took 5 bases from V and 3 from J, leaving 10 bases between them. The CDR3 loop spans 13 amino acids. The chain's CDR3 is CASSTTEYTEAFF. As DNA, the CDR3 is TGTGCCAGCAGCACGACAGAATACACTGAAGCTTTCTTT.

This clone came up many times. CDR3 amino acids: CASSDGLAGGNEQFF. In nucleotides, the CDR3 is TGTGCCAGCAGTGACGGGCTAGCGGGGGGTAATGAGCAGTTCTTC. The rearrangement links TRBV6-4 to TRBJ2-1, with TRBD2 matching over 11 bases. V lost 2 bases to trimming and J lost 7 bases; unmatched junction nucleotides: 4. CDR1 MRHNA and CDR2 SNTAGT come from the germline V gene. The CDR3 has 15 residues.

The rearrangement links TRBV30 to TRBJ2-3, with D possibly being TRBD2 (6 bases). There are 16 residues in the CDR3. Germline CDR1 GTSNPN, CDR2 SVGIG (reference sequence). V was shortened by 0 bases and J by 6 bases, with 19 bases between the two germline ends. The CDR3: CAWSVGTRPPLDTQYF. The CDR3 bases are TGTGCCTGGAGTGTCGGGACTCGACCGCCCCTCGATACGCAGTATTTT.

J is TRBJ2-5 and V is TRBV10-2; TRBD2 agrees at 13 bases. The assigned J gene may be wrong: the sequence end matches TRBJ2-7 better. There are 16 residues in the CDR3. Germline assignment: CDR1 WSHSY and CDR2 SAAADI. The CDR3 sequence is CASSAGLAGVAYEQYF. CDR3 DNA sequence: TGCGCCAGCAGCGCTGGACTAGCGGGAGTGGCCTACGAGCAGTACTTC.

The rearrangement joins TRBV5-4 to TRBJ1-5; 7 positions agree with TRBD1. V lost 3 bases and J lost 4; bases outside the gene matches: 7. CDR3 size: 15 residues. In germline, CDR1 is SGHNT, CDR2 YYREEE (reference sequence). CDR3 amino acids: CASSSGRGPNQPQHF. Written as DNA, the CDR3 is TGTGCCAGCAGCTCGGGTAGGGGGCCAAATCAGCCCCAGCATTTT. The full variable domain, in which reference TRBV5-4 and TRBJ1-5 provide the parts outside the CDR3, is ETGVTQSPTHLIKTRGQQVTLRCSSQSGHNTVSWYQQALGQGPQFIFQYYREEENGRGNFPPRFSGLQFPNYSSELNVNALELDDSALYLCASSSGRGPNQPQHFGDGTRLSIL.

In its sample, this clone was seen a few times. The chain combines TRBV2 with TRBJ1-6; 8 bases are shared with TRBD1. J lost 8 bases, V lost 5 bases, and 11 bases had no gene match. Germline-derived CDR1 and CDR2 are SNHLY and FYNNEI. This CDR3 has 16 residues. This chain's CDR3 is CASSPRLGTGYSPLHF. DNA for the CDR3: TGTGCCAGCAGTCCGCGATTAGGGACAGGCTATTCACCCCTCCACTTT.

This chain uses TRBV11-3 with TRBJ2-5; D not resolved. The ends were cut back, 0 bases at V and 1 base at J, with 6 bases in the middle. Germline lookup yields CDR1 SGHNT and CDR2 YENEEA. The CDR3 consists of 14 residues. CDR3 sequence reads: CASSLDHSQETQYF. Here the CDR3 DNA reads TGTGCCAGCAGCTTAGATCACAGCCAAGAGACCCAGTACTTC.

V gene TRBV11-3 combines with J gene TRBJ2-1, with 9 bases lining up with TRBD2. Looked up from germline, CDR1 is SGHNT and CDR2 is YENEEA. With 7 bases clipped from V and 1 base from J, the junction kept 11 bases outside the gene matches. This CDR3 has 17 residues. CDR3 loop: CASNYSTSGKSYNEQFF. Here the CDR3 DNA reads TGTGCCAGCAATTATTCGACTAGCGGAAAATCCTACAATGAGCAGTTCTTC.

This chain links TRBV5-1 with TRBJ2-7, with D perhaps matching TRBD1 (7 bases). The CDR3 length is 15 residues. Germline V CDR1 and CDR2: SGHRS, YFSETQ. Trimming took off 9 bases at V and 5 bases at J, with 24 bases between the two ends. In DNA form, the CDR3 reads TGCGCCACCGCTAGGGGGGTAGGGGGCGCGGACGAGCAGTACTTC. This translates into CATARGVGGADEQYF.

The chain recombines TRBV6-1 with TRBJ1-3; the match to TRBD1 covers 8 bases. Germline V gene lookup returns CDR1 MNHNS and CDR2 SASEGT. V was pared by 10 bases and J by 3 bases, with 5 bases of the junction left unmatched. This CDR3 is built from 13 residues. The CDR3 DNA reads as TGTGCCACCAGGACAGGGTTTGGAAACACCATATATTTT. Amino acid sequence: CATRTGFGNTIYF.

J is TRBJ1-2 and V is TRBV7-6, with D possibly matching TRBD1 (6 bases). CDR3 length equals 15 residues. V gave up 1 base and J gave up 4 bases, with 13 bases separating them. The germline gives CDR1 SGHVS, CDR2 FNYEAQ. CDR3 loop: CASSLEGESPYGYTF. Written as DNA, the CDR3 is TGTGCCAGCAGCTTAGAGGGGGAGTCCCCCTATGGCTACACCTTC. The full variable domain, with the rest looked up from reference TRBV7-6 and TRBJ1-2, is GAGVSQSPRYKVTKRGQDVALRCDPISGHVSLYWYRQALGQGPEFLTYFNYEAQQDKSGLPNDRFSAERPEGSISTLTIQRTEQRDSAMYRCASSLEGESPYGYTFGSGTRLTVV.

The rearrangement links TRBV6-4 to TRBJ2-2, with 7 bases lining up with TRBD1. Trimming removed 6 bases from V and 3 bases from J; junction bases left unmatched: 4. This CDR3 comprises 14 residues. In germline, CDR1 is MRHNA, CDR2 SNTAGT. This CDR3 reads CASRTGWDTGELFF. In DNA form, the CDR3 reads TGTGCCAGCAGGACAGGGTGGGACACCGGGGAGCTGTTTTTT.

In regard to this clone: Different DNA sequences within this sample yield the same CDR3. DNA for the CDR3: TGTGCCATCAGACCCGACAGCTCTGGAAACACCATATATTTT. Translated: CAIRPDSSGNTIYF. The rearrangement uses TRBV10-3 and TRBJ1-3; D possibly corresponds to TRBD1 (5 bases). CDR3 length equals 14 residues. The V and J ends lost 6 bases and 0 bases respectively, with 9 bases between them. Germline values: CDR1 ENHRY, CDR2 SYGVKD.

This clone has just a few counts. This chain links TRBV11-3 with TRBJ2-1, with TRBD1 matching over 9 bases. Germline CDR1 is SGHNT and CDR2 is YENEEA. Unmatched junction bases numbered 5, after V lost 0 bases and J lost 5 bases. The CDR3 consists of 16 residues. The CDR3: CASSLDGQGTHNEQFF. The CDR3 nucleotides are TGTGCCAGCAGCTTAGACGGACAGGGGACCCACAATGAGCAGTTCTTC.

The chain combines TRBV7-7 with TRBJ2-1; D unclear. Germline V gene sequence: CDR1 SSHAT, CDR2 FNYEAQ (reference sequence). The V end was cut by 1 base, the J end by 7 bases, with 8 bases between. CDR3 length equals 13 residues. Written as DNA, the CDR3 is TGTGCCAGCAGCTTAGGACTCCAGAATGAGCAGTTCTTC. Protein sequence: CASSLGLQNEQFF.

The J gene is TRBJ1-1, the V gene TRBV7-3; TRBD1 aligns across 12 bases. The CDR3 covers 15 residues. The V and J ends lost 5 bases and 4 bases, in that order; junction bases with no gene match: 5. The V gene's germline CDR1 is SGHTA and CDR2 FQGTGA. The CDR3 DNA reads as TGTGCCAGCAGCCCCGGGACAGGGGGCCTCACTGAAGCTTTCTTT. It translates to CASSPGTGGLTEAFF.

J is TRBJ2-7 and V is TRBV7-3; maybe TRBD2 (6 bases). Germline V gene lookup returns CDR1 SGHTA and CDR2 FQGTGA. This CDR3 has 15 residues. V was pared by 2 bases and J by 9 bases, with 20 bases between. This chain's CDR3 is CASSLSRDSLSSQYF. The CDR3 nucleotides are TGTGCCAGCAGCTTATCCCGGGACTCCCTGAGTTCGCAGTACTTC.

J is TRBJ1-1 and V is TRBV18; TRBD1 matches 11 bases. The CDR3 runs 15 residues. CDR1 and CDR2 (germline): KGHSH, LQKENI. V was clipped by 2 bases and J by 2 bases; unmatched bases: 1. The DNA of the CDR3 is TGTGCCAGCTCACCAGGGACAGGGGGAAACACTGAAGCTTTCTTT. It yields the protein CASSPGTGGNTEAFF.

This clone has a single count. V gene TRBV29-1 combines with J gene TRBJ2-1; possibly TRBD2 for D (5 bases). CDR1 and CDR2 from the germline V gene are SQVTM and ANQGSEA. Trimming took off 6 bases at V and 6 bases at J, with 15 bases between the two ends. This CDR3 has 13 amino acids. The CDR3 bases are TGCAGCGTCGCGGTCCGAGGGAGCAATGAGCAGTTCTTC. Translation: CSVAVRGSNEQFF.

J is TRBJ2-1 and V is TRBV19; 11 nucleotides align to TRBD2. V gave up 6 bases and J gave up 9 bases; unmatched junction bases: 10. The CDR3 runs 15 residues. Germline assignment: CDR1 LNHDA and CDR2 SQIVND (reference sequence). The CDR3 loop is CASRGASGGSGEQFF. In DNA, the CDR3 is TGTGCCAGTAGAGGGGCTAGCGGGGGGTCTGGTGAGCAGTTCTTC.

This chain connects TRBV6-6 to TRBJ2-3, with TRBD2 matching over 7 bases. J lost 3 bases, V lost 6 bases, and 12 bases had no gene match. In germline, CDR1 is MNHNY, CDR2 SVGAGI (reference sequence). The CDR3 sequence is 16 residues long. The CDR3 DNA reads TGTGCCAGCAGCCGCCAGGGCGGGAGAGGTACAGATACGCAGTATTTT. It codes for CASSRQGGRGTDTQYF.